The 7 T cell receptor beta chains presented below share a single source sample, sequenced in a study of blood T cell repertoires in COVID-19. Assay: immunoSEQ multiplex PCR; the TCRdb copy retains only in-frame clones and omits some. The table records 170,000 or so clones, roughly 84% of them present only once. Sequences were obtained from peripheral blood. These receptors were obtained from a human donor in a cohort sampled during active COVID-19.

V and J are TRBV6-5 and TRBJ2-1, with 9 bases matching TRBD2. The CDR3 contains 15 residues. Germline trimming cut 6 bases from V and 2 bases from J; bases unmatched to any gene: 5. Germline V gene sequence: CDR1 MNHEY, CDR2 SVGAGI. CDR3 sequence (DNA): TGTGCCAGCAGCTACCTAGCGGGGACCTACAATGAGCAGTTCTTC. This translates into CASSYLAGTYNEQFF.

The V call is TRBV3-1 (or the pseudogene TRBV3-2), the J call TRBJ1-5, with a tentative D call TRBD1 (5 bases). Germline-derived CDR1 and CDR2 are LGHDT and YNNKEL (reference sequence). The CDR3 is 15 amino acids. Trimming left V 0 bases short and J 5 bases short, with 11 bases between. CDR3 sequence: CASSQDRGEYQPQHF. CDR3 in DNA: TGTGCCAGCAGCCAAGATCGGGGGGAATATCAGCCCCAGCATTTT.

This clone was picked up a small number of times. The J gene is TRBJ2-7, the V gene TRBV27; 11 nucleotides align to TRBD1. The CDR3 extends over 15 amino acids. The junction had 4 bases not matched to a gene; V was cut back by 0 bases and J by 6 bases. The germline CDR1 and CDR2 sequences are MNHEY and SMNVEV (reference sequence). CDR3 nucleotide sequence: TGTGCCAGCAGTTTATCGAGGACAGGGGGCGCCGAGCAGTACTTC. This encodes CASSLSRTGGAEQYF.

The V and J genes are TRBV2 and TRBJ1-2; 7 bases agree with TRBD1. Germline trimming cut 8 bases from V and 0 bases from J; bases unmatched to any gene: 3. This CDR3 contains 13 residues. CDR1 and CDR2 from the germline V gene are SNHLY and FYNNEI. The CDR3 DNA reads as TGTGCCAGCCGGGACAGCGCTAACTATGGCTACACCTTC. Protein sequence: CASRDSANYGYTF. Complete variable domain (other parts from reference TRBV2 and TRBJ1-2): EPEVTQTPSHQVTQMGQEVILRCVPISNHLYFYWYRQILGQKVEFLVSFYNNEISEKSEIFDDQFSVERPDGSNFTLKIRSTKLEDSAMYFCASRDSANYGYTFGSGTRLTVV.

This clone was recorded only once. The V gene is TRBV7-2, the J gene TRBJ1-2; 8 bases are a match to TRBD1. V dropped 6 bases and J dropped 4; count of bases not matched to a gene: 7. The CDR3 runs 14 residues. Germline CDR1 reads SGHTA; CDR2 reads FQGNSA. In nucleotides, the CDR3 is TGTGCCAGCAGTACAGGGGGAAGAAGCTATGGCTACACCTTC. Translating gives CASSTGGRSYGYTF.

The rearrangement joins TRBV12-3 or TRBV12-4 to TRBJ1-2; TRBD1 aligns across 7 bases. V dropped 5 bases and J dropped 6; count of bases not matched to a gene: 3. This CDR3 is built from 12 residues. Here the CDR3 DNA reads TGTGCCAGCAGTAGACAGGGCGATGGCTACACCTTC. It codes for CASSRQGDGYTF.

This chain uses TRBV15 with TRBJ2-7; 7 positions agree with TRBD1. The CDR3 loop spans 17 amino acids. V was clipped by 2 bases and J by 2 bases; unmatched bases: 12. Germline CDR1 reads LNHNV; CDR2 reads YYDKDF (reference sequence). The CDR3 DNA sequence: TGTGCCACCAGCAGAACCCTAACACAGGGGTTGACCTACGAGCAGTACTTC. Encoded protein: CATSRTLTQGLTYEQYF.